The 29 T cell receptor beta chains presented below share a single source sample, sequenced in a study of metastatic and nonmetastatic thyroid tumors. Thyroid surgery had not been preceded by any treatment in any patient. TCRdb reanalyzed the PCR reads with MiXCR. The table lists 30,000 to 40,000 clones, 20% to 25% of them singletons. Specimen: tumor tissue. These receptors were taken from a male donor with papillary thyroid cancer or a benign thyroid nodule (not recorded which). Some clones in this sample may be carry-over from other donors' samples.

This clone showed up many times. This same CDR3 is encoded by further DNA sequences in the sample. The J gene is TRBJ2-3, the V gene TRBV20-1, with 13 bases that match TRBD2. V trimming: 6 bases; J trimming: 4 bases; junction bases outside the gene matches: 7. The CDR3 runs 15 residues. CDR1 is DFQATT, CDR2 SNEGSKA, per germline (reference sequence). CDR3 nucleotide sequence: TGCAGTGCCTCACTAGCGGGAGGGCCTCCAGATACGCAGTATTTT. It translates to CSASLAGGPPDTQYF.

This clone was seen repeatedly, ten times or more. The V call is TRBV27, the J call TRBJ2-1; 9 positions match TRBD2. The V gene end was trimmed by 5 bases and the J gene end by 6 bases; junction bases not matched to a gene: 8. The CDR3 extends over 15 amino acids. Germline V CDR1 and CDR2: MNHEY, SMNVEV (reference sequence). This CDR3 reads CASSPTGLAINEQFF. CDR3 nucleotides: TGTGCCAGCAGTCCCACGGGACTAGCTATCAATGAGCAGTTCTTC.

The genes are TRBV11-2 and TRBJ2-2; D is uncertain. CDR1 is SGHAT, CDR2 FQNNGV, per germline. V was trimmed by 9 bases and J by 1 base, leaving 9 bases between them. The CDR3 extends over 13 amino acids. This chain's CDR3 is CARYRLNTGELFF. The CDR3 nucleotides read TGTGCCAGGTATAGGCTGAACACCGGGGAGCTGTTTTTT. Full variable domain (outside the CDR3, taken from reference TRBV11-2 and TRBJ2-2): EAGVAQSPRYKIIEKRQSVAFWCNPISGHATLYWYQQILGQGPKLLIQFQNNGVVDDSQLPKDRFSAERLKGVDSTLKIQPAKLEDSAVYLCARYRLNTGELFFGEGSRLTVL.

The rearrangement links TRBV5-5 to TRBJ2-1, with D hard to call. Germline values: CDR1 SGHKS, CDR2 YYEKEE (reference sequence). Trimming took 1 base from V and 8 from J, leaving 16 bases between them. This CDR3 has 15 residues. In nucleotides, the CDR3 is TGTGCCAGCAGCTTGTCGGCAGACGGGTTGTATGAGCAGTTCTTC. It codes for CASSLSADGLYEQFF.

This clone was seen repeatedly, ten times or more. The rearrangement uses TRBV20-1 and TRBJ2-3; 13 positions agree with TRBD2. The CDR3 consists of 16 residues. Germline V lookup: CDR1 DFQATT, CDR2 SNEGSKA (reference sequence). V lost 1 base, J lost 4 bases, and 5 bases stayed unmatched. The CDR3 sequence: CSARVTSGRSADTQYF. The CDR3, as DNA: TGCAGTGCTAGAGTGACTAGCGGGAGGTCGGCAGATACGCAGTATTTT.

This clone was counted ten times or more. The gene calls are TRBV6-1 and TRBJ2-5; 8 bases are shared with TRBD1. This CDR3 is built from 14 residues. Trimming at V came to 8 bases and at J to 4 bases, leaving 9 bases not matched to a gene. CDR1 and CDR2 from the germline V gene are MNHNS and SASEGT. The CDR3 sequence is CASGQGRSVETQYF. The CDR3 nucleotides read TGTGCCAGCGGACAGGGACGGTCCGTAGAGACCCAGTACTTC.

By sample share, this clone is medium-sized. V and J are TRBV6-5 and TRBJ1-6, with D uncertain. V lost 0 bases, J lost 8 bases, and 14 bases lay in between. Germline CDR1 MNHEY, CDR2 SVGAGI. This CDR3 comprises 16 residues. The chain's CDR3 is CASSYSPPAGHSPLHF. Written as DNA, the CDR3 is TGTGCCAGCAGTTACTCTCCCCCGGCTGGACATTCACCCCTCCACTTT.

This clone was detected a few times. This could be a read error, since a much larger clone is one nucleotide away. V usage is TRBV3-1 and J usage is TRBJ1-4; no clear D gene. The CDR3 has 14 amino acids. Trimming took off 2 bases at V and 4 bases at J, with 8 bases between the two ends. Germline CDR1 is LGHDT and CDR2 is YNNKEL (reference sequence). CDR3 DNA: TGTGCCAGCAGCCAAAGAGAGGGTAATGAAAAACTGTTTTTT. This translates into CASSQREGNEKLFF.

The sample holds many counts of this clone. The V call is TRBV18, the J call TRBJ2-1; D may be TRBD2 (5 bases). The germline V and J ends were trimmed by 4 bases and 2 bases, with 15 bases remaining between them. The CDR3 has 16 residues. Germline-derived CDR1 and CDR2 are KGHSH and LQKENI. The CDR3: CASSRKAVKPYNEQFF. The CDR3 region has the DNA TGTGCCAGCTCACGTAAAGCGGTTAAACCCTACAATGAGCAGTTCTTC.

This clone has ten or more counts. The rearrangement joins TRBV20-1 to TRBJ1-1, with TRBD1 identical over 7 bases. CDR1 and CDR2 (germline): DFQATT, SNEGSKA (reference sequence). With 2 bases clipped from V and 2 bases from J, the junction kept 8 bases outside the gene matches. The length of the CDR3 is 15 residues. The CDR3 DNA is TGCAGTGCTAGAAAAGGAGACAGGGTCAACACTGAAGCTTTCTTT. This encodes CSARKGDRVNTEAFF.

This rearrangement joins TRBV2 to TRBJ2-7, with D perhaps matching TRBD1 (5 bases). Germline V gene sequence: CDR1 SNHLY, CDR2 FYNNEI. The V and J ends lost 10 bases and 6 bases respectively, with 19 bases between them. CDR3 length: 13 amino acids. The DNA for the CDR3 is TGTGCCACACATTTTGGCAGGGTAGGCGAGCAGTACTTC. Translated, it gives CATHFGRVGEQYF.

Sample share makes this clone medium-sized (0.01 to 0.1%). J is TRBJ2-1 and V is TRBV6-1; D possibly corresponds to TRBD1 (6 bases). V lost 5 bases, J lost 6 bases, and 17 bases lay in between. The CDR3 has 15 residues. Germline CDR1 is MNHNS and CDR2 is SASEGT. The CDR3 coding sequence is TGTGCCAGCAGTTTTACGGGACAAGGGGCCAATGAGCAGTTCTTC. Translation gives CASSFTGQGANEQFF.

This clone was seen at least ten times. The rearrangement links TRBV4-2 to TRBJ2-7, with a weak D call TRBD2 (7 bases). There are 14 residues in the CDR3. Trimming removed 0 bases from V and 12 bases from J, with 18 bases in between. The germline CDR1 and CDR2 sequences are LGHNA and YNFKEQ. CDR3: CASSQDRGLGGAYF. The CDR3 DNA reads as TGTGCCAGCAGCCAAGATCGGGGTTTAGGGGGGGCGTACTTC.

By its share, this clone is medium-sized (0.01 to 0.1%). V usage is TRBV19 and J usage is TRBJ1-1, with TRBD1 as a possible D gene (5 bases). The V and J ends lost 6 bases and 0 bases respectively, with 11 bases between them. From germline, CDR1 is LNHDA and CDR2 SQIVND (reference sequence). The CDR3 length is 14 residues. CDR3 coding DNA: TGTGCCAGTAGGAAACAGGACGTGAACACTGAAGCTTTCTTT. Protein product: CASRKQDVNTEAFF.

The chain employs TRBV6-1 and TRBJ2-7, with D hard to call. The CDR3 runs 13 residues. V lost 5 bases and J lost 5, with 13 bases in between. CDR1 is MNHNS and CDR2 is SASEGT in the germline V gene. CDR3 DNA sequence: TGTGCCAGCAGTCGCAGTGGGTTCCACGAGCAGTACTTC. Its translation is CASSRSGFHEQYF.

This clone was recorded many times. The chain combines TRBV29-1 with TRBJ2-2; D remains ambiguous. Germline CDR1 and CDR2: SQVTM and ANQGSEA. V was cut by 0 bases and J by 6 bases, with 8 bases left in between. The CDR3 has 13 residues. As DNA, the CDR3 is TGCAGCGTTGAAGAACATACGGCCGGGGAGCTGTTTTTT. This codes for CSVEEHTAGELFF.

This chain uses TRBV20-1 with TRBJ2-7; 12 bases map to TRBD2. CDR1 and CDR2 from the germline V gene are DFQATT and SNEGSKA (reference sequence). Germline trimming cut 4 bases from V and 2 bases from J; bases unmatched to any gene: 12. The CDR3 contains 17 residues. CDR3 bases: TGCAGTGCTACCTCTGTTGGACTAGCGGGACCCACCTACGAGCAGTACTTC. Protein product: CSATSVGLAGPTYEQYF.

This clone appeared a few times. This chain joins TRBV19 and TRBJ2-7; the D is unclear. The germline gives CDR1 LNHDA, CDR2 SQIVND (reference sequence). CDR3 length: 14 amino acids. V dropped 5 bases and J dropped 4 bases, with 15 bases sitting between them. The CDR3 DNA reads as TGTGCCAGTAGTCCCCAGGTCTTGGGATACGAGCAGTACTTC. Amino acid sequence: CASSPQVLGYEQYF.

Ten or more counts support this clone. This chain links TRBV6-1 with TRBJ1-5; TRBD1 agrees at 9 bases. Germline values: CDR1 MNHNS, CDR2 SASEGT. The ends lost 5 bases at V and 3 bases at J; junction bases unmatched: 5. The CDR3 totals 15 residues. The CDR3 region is CASSHGDRANQPQHF. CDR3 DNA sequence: TGTGCCAGCAGTCACGGGGACAGGGCCAATCAGCCCCAGCATTTT.

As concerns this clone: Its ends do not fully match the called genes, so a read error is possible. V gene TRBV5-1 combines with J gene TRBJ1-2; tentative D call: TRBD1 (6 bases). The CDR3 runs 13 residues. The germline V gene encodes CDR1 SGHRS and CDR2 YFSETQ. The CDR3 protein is CASTRGKAYGYNF. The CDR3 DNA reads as TGCGCCAGCACAAGGGGGAAAGCCTATGGCTACAACTTC.

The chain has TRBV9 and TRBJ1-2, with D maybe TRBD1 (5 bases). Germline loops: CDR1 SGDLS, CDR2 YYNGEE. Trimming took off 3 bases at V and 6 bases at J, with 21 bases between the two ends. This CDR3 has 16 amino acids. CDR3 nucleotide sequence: TGTGCCAGCAGCGACCAGCGTAGGGGCGCATGGAATGGCTACACCTTC. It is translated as CASSDQRRGAWNGYTF.

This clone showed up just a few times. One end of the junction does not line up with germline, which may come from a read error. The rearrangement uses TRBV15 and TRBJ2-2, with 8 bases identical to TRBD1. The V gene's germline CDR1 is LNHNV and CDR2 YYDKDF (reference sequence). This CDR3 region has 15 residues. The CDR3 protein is CSTKTGDANTGELFF. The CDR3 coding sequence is TGTTCCACCAAGACAGGGGACGCGAACACCGGGGAGCTGTTTTTT. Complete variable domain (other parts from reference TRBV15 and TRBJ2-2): DAMVIQNPRYQVTQFGKPVTLSCSQTLNHNVMYWYQQKSSQAPKLLFHYYDKDFNNEADTPDNFQSRRPNTSFCFLDIRSPGLGDTAMYLCSTKTGDANTGELFFGEGSRLTVL.

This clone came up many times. The DNA for the CDR3 is TGCAGCGTCCTAGTAATGGGGGCGCGTAACATTCAGTACTTC. Protein product: CSVLVMGARNIQYF. V is TRBV29-1 and J is TRBJ2-4; possible D gene TRBD1, 6 bases. Per germline, CDR1 SQVTM and CDR2 ANQGSEA. The CDR3 has 14 residues. Trimming pared 6 bases from V and 7 bases from J, leaving 19 bases between.

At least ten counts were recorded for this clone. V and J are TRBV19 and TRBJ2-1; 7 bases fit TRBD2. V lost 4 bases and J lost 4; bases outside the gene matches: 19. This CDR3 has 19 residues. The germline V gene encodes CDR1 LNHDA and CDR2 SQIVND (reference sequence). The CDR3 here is CASSNWLADTYNSYNEQFF. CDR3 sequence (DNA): TGTGCCAGTAGTAACTGGCTAGCGGACACCTATAACTCATACAATGAGCAGTTCTTC.

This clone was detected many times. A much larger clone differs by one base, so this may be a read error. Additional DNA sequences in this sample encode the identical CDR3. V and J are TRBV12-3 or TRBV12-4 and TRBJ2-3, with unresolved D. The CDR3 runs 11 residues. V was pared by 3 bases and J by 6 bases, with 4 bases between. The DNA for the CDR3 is TGTGCCAGCAGTTTGGGTGATACGCAGTATTTT. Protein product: CASSLGDTQYF.

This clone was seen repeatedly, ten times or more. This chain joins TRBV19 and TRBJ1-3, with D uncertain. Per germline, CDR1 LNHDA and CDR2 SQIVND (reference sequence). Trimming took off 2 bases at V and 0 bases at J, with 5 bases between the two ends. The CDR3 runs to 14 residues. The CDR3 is CASSIRGSGNTIYF. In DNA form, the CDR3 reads TGTGCCAGTAGTATACGGGGCTCTGGAAACACCATATATTTT.

DNA of the CDR3: TGCAGTGCTGAGACGGGGAAGGTCTACGAGCAGTACTTC. Protein product: CSAETGKVYEQYF. This sequence joins TRBV20-1 and TRBJ2-7; perhaps TRBD2 as D (5 bases). With 5 bases removed from V and 3 bases from J, the gap between germline ends came to 14 bases. The V gene's germline CDR1 is DFQATT and CDR2 SNEGSKA (reference sequence). This CDR3 has 13 amino acids.

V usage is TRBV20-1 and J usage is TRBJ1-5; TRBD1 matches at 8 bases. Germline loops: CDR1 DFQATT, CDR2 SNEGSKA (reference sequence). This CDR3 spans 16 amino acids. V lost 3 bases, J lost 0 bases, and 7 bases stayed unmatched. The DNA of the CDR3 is TGCAGTGCTAGGGACAGGGTTACCCCTAGCAATCAGCCCCAGCATTTT. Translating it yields CSARDRVTPSNQPQHF.

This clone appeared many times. The CDR3 DNA reads as TGTGCCAGCAGTTACAGGGGTCCGGCCAAAAACATTCAGTACTTC. Protein: CASSYRGPAKNIQYF. The rearrangement uses TRBV6-7 and TRBJ2-4; D is possibly TRBD1 (5 bases). TRBV6-7 is an ORF; its function is uncertain. This CDR3 spans 15 amino acids. V shed 2 bases and J shed 1 base, with 9 bases lying between them.